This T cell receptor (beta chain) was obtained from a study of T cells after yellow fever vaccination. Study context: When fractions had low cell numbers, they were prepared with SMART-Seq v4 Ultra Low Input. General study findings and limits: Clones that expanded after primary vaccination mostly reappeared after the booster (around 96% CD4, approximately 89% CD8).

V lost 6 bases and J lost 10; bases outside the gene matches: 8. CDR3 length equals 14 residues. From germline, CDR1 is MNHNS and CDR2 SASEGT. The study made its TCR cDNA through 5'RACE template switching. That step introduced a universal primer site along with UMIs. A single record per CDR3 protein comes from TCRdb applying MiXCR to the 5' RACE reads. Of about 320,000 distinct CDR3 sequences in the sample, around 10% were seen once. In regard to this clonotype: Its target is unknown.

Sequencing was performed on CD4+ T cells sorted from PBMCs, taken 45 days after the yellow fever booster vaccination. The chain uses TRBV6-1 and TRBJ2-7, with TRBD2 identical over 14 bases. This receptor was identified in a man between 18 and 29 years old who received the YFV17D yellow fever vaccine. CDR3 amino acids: CASSELGLAGAQYV. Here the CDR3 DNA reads TGTGCCAGCAGCGAACTGGGACTAGCGGGGGCACAGTACGTC.